This entry is about one T cell receptor (beta chain). The CDR3 has 13 amino acids. Germline assignment: CDR1 SQVTM and CDR2 ANQGSEA. V shed 1 base and J shed 5 bases, with 12 bases lying between them. This specimen comes from a study of OX40 agonist ivuxolimab in advanced cancers. The assay was immunoSEQ multiplex PCR, and TCRdb's table has in-frame clones only and misses some. Of around 76,000 clones listed, roughly 94% were seen once; the top ten hold just over 20%. The rearrangement joins TRBV29-1 to TRBJ2-7; D remains unclear. The sample here was CD4+ or CD8+ T cells sorted from blood, taken in a trial of the OX40 agonist ivuxolimab. This receptor was identified in an adult with an advanced solid tumor such as melanoma, head and neck, liver or kidney cancer. CDR3 DNA sequence: TGCAGCGTTGAAGGGGTCCCACCCCACGAGCAGTACTTC. Translating gives CSVEGVPPHEQYF.